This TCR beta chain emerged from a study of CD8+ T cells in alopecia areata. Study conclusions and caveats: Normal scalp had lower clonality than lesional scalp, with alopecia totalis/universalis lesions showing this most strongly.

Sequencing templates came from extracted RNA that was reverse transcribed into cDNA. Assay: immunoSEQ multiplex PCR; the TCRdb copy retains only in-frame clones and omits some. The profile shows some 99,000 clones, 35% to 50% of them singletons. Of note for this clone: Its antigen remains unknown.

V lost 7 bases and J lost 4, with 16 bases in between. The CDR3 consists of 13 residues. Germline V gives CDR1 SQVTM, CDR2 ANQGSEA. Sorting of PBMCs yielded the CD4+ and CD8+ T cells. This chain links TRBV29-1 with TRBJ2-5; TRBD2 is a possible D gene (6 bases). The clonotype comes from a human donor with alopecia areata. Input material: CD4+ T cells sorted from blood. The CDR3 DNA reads TGCAGCGGATCTCCGGGAGATCTAGAGACCCAGTACTTC. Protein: CSGSPGDLETQYF.